One sample yielded the 5 T cell receptor beta chains listed below, sequenced in a study of read filtering for tumor transcriptome and immune sequencing (dated by TCRdb to about 2020). Sequencing used an Illumina HiSeq 4000. Starting from 400 to 450 ng RNA, TCR libraries were constructed with the Immunoverse kit using molecular barcoded adaptors that cover the alpha/delta and beta/gamma chains. TCRdb reanalyzed the raw reads on its own, using fastp at Q25 for trimming and MiXCR for clone calling, and kept in-frame beta chains. Merged by CDR3 protein, the rows form single entries marked with the most common genes and DNA. Across this sample there are around 130,000 distinct CDR3 sequences, with roughly 13% seen only once. The top ten constitute more than 6.5% of the sample. The sample comprised a population of CD138-negative cells sorted from bone marrow. According to the study, the label for this sample's cell subset or site signals: bone marrow mononuclear cells depleted of CD138+ plasma/myeloma cells by negative magnetic selection. Receptors were obtained from a donor over 35 with multiple myeloma.

This clonotype was counted ten times or more. DNA for the CDR3: TGTGCCAGCAGCCCCGGGACAGGGGGCGATGAGCAGTTCTTC. Its translation is CASSPGTGGDEQFF. The J gene is TRBJ2-1, the V gene TRBV5-4; 12 bases line up with TRBD1. J lost 8 bases, V lost 4 bases, and 4 bases had no gene match. CDR3 length equals 14 residues. Germline loops: CDR1 SGHNT, CDR2 YYREEE (reference sequence). Together with reference TRBV5-4 and TRBJ2-1, the CDR3 gives the full variable domain: ETGVTQSPTHLIKTRGQQVTLRCSSQSGHNTVSWYQQALGQGPQFIFQYYREEENGRGNFPPRFSGLQFPNYSSELNVNALELDDSALYLCASSPGTGGDEQFFGPGTRLTVL.

This clonotype occurred many times. This chain links TRBV29-1 with TRBJ2-1; TRBD2 matches at 12 bases. J was trimmed by 4 bases and V by 6 bases; bases with no gene match: 16. The CDR3 is 18 residues long. The germline V gene has CDR1 SQVTM and CDR2 ANQGSEA. In nucleotides, the CDR3 is TGCAGCGTCCCGTTGGTACTAGCGGGAGGCCAGGCTTACAATGAGCAGTTCTTC. This translates into CSVPLVLAGGQAYNEQFF.

This clonotype was seen more than once but under ten times. The CDR3 sequence is CASGKQGNYGYTF. CDR3 nucleotides: TGCGCCAGCGGGAAACAGGGGAACTATGGCTACACCTTC. The rearrangement joins TRBV10-2 to TRBJ1-2; 7 bases match TRBD1. The V and J ends lost 8 bases and 2 bases, in that order; junction bases with no gene match: 5. Germline V gene data show CDR1 as WSHSY and CDR2 as SAAADI. The CDR3 consists of 13 residues.

The table lists this clonotype with a few counts. The genes are TRBV13 and TRBJ1-1; no reliable D call. The ends were cut back, 5 bases at V and 4 bases at J, with 17 bases in the middle. CDR3 length equals 15 residues. CDR1 and CDR2 from the germline V gene are PRHDT and FYEKMQ (reference sequence). Here the CDR3 reads CASSLSGTLFTEAFF. The CDR3 DNA reads TGTGCCAGCAGCCTAAGCGGCACATTATTCACTGAAGCTTTCTTT.

This clonotype was found many times. The rearrangement uses TRBV6-2 or TRBV6-3 and TRBJ1-5; D call uncertain. Trimming left V 0 bases short and J 3 bases short, with 9 bases between. The CDR3 is 15 residues long. In germline, CDR1 is MNHEY, CDR2 SVGEGT. In DNA form, the CDR3 reads TGTGCCAGCAGTTACTCGAACATGGTCAATCAGCCCCAGCATTTT. Encoded protein: CASSYSNMVNQPQHF.